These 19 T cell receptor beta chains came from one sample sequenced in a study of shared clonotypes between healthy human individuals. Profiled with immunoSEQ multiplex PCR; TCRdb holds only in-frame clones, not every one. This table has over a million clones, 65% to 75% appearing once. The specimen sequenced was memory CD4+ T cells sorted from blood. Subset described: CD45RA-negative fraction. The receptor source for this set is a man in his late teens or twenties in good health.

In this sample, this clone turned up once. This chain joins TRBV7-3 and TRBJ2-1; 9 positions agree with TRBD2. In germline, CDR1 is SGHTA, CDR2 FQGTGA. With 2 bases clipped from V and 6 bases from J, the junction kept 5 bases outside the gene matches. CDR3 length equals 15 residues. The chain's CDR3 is CASSLLAGVGNEQFF. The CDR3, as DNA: TGTGCCAGCAGCTTATTAGCGGGGGTGGGCAATGAGCAGTTCTTC.

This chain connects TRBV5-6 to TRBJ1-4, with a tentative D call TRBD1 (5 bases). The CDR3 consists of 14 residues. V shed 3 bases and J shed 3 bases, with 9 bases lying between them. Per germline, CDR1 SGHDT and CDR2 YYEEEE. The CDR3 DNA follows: TGTGCCAGCAGCTGGGGGTTTTCTAATGAAAAACTGTTTTTT. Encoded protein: CASSWGFSNEKLFF.

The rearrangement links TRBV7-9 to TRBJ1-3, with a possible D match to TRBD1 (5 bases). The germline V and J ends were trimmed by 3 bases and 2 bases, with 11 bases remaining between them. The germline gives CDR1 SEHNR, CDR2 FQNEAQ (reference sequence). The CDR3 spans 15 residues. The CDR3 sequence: CASSFRGVTGNTIYF. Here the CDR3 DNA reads TGTGCCAGCAGCTTCCGGGGGGTAACTGGAAACACCATATATTTT.

The CDR3 nucleotides are TGTGCCAGCAGTGGGTGGGGTTCGGGATCTTCAACGGATACGCAGTATTTT. This sequence encodes CASSGWGSGSSTDTQYF. The chain carries TRBV28 and TRBJ2-3, with D possibly TRBD2 on 5 matching bases. Trimming pared 5 bases from V and 6 bases from J, leaving 24 bases between. The CDR3 is made up of 17 amino acids. Germline V gene data show CDR1 as MDHEN and CDR2 as SYDVKM.

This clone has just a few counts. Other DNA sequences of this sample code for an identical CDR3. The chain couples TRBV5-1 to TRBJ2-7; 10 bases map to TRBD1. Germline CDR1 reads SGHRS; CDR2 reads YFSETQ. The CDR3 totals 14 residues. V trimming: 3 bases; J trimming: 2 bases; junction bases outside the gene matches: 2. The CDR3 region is CASSSGTGAYEQYF. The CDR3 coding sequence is TGCGCCAGCAGCTCCGGGACAGGGGCCTACGAGCAGTACTTC.

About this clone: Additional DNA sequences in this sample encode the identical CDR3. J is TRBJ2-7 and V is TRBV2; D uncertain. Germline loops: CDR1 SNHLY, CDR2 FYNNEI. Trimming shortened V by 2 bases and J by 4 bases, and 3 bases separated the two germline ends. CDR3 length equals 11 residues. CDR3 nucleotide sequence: TGTGCCAGCAGTGAACGGTACGAGCAGTACTTC. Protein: CASSERYEQYF.

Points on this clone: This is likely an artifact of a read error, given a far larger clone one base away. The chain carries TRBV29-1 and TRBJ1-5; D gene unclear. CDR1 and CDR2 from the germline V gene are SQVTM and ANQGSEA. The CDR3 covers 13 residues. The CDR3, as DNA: TGCAGCATTGAGGTTGAGCTTAATCAGCCCCAGCATTTT. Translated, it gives CSIEVELNQPQHF.

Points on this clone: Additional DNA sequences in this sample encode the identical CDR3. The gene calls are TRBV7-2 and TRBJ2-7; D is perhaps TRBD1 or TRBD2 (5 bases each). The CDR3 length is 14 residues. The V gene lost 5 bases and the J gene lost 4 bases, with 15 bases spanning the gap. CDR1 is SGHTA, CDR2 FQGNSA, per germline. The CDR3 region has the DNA TGTGCCAGCAGCCCCCGGGACGGAACTTACGAGCAGTACTTC. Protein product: CASSPRDGTYEQYF.

CDR3: CASSPYSGGTGEQYF. The DNA of the CDR3 is TGCGCCAGCAGTCCTTATTCGGGAGGAACGGGCGAGCAGTACTTC. V is TRBV5-1 and J is TRBJ2-7, with 7 bases that match TRBD2. With 5 bases clipped from V and 6 bases from J, the junction kept 14 bases outside the gene matches. The CDR3 loop spans 15 amino acids. CDR1 is SGHRS, CDR2 YFSETQ, per germline.

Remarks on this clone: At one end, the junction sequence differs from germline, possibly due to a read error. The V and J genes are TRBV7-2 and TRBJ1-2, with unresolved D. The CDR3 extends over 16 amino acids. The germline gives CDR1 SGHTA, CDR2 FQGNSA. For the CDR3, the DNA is TGCGCCAGCAGCCAAGATCTAGGGCAGGACAACTATGGCTACACCTTC. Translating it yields CASSQDLGQDNYGYTF.

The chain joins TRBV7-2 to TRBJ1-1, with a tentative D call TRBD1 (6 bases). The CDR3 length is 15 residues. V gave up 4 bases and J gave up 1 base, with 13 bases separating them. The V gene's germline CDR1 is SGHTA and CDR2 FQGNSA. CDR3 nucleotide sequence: TGTGCCAGCAGCTCCCCCGGGACAAGGAACACTGAAGCTTTCTTT. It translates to CASSSPGTRNTEAFF.

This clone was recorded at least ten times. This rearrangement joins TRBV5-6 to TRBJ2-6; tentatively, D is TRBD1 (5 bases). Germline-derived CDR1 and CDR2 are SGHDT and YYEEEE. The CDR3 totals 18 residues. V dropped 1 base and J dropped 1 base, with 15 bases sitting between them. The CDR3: CASSLLQGSQSGANVLTF. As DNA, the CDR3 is TGTGCCAGCAGCTTGCTCCAGGGCAGTCAATCTGGGGCCAACGTCCTGACTTTC. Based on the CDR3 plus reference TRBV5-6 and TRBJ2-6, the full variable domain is DAGVTQSPTHLIKTRGQQVTLRCSPKSGHDTVSWYQQALGQGPQFIFQYYEEEERQRGNFPDRFSGHQFPNYSSELNVNALLLGDSALYLCASSLLQGSQSGANVLTFGAGSRLTVL.

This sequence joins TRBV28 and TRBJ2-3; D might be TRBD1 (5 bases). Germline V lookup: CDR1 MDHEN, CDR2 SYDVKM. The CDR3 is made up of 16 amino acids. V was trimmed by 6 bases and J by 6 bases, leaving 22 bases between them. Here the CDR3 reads CASSPQARYHIDTQYF. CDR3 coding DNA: TGTGCCAGCAGCCCACAGGCTAGGTACCATATCGATACGCAGTATTTT.

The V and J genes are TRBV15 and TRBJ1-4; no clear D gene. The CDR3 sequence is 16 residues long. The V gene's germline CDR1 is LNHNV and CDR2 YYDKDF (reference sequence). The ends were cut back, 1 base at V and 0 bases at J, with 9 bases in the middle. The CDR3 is CATSRGTTPTNEKLFF. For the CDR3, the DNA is TGTGCCACCAGCAGAGGAACAACCCCAACTAATGAAAAACTGTTTTTT.

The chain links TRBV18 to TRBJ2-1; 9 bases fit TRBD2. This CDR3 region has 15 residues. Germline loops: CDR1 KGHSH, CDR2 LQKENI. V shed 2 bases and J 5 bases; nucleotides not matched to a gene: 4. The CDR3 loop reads CASSPAGGPHNEQFF. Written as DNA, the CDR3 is TGTGCCAGCTCACCAGCGGGAGGGCCCCACAATGAGCAGTTCTTC.

CDR3 in amino acids: CASSSSSGSAQETQYF. CDR3 DNA sequence: TGTGCCAGCAGTTCTTCTAGCGGGAGTGCCCAAGAGACCCAGTACTTC. This rearrangement joins TRBV6-5 to TRBJ2-5; the match to TRBD2 covers 10 bases. Germline CDR1 reads MNHEY; CDR2 reads SVGAGI. The CDR3 sequence is 16 residues long. V gave up 4 bases and J gave up 1 base; unmatched junction bases: 6.

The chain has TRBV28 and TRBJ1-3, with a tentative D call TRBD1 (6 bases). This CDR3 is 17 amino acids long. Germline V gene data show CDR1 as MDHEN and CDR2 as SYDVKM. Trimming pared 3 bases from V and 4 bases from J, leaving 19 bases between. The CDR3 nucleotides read TGTGCCAGCAGTTTTAGACAGGCCCAACTCCCGGGAAACACCATATATTTT. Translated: CASSFRQAQLPGNTIYF.

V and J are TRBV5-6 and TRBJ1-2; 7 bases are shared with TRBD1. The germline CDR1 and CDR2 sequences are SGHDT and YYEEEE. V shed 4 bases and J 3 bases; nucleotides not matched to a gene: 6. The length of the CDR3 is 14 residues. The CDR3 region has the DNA TGTGCCAGCAGCAACAGGGGAATCGACTATGGCTACACCTTC. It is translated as CASSNRGIDYGYTF.

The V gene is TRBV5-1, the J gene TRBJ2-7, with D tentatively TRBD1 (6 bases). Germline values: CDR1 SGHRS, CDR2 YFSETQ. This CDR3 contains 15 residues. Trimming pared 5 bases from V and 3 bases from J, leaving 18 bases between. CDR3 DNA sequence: TGCGCCAGCAGAACAGGTCCAGGGGTTGACTACGAGCAGTACTTC. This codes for CASRTGPGVDYEQYF.